A selection of T cell receptor beta chains follows, all from one sample in a study of cytomegalovirus exposure and HLA in healthy donors. Generated by immunoSEQ multiplex PCR, the TCRdb table keeps only in-frame clones and is missing some. The sample has more than 95,000 clones; around 79% are singletons. Sequenced input: PBMCs. The receptors originated from a man in his fifties or sixties in good health and CMV-seropositive. Both conserved end residues are part of each CDR3. Fields, in order: clone size, J gene, D gene, V gene, CDR3 protein, CDR3 DNA. D genes are given only for firm matches. Where a row states a size, it is once, few, many or the class of an expanded clone; other rows omit it.

clone_size: .; j_call: TRBJ1-4; d_call: TRBD1; v_call: TRBV11-1; cdr3_aa: CASSAQGASEKLFF; cdr3_nt: TGTGCCAGCAGCGCGCAGGGGGCGAGTGAAAAACTGTTTTTT
clone_size: .; j_call: TRBJ2-7; d_call: TRBD1; v_call: TRBV28; cdr3_aa: CASSPGTGNEQYF; cdr3_nt: TGTGCCAGCAGTCCCGGGACAGGGAACGAGCAGTACTTC
clone_size: .; j_call: TRBJ2-3; d_call: TRBD2; v_call: TRBV7-7; cdr3_aa: CASSPTPQRGFTDTQYF; cdr3_nt: TGTGCCAGCTCTCCCACGCCACAGCGGGGGTTCACAGATACGCAGTATTTT
clone_size: .; j_call: TRBJ2-1; d_call: .; v_call: TRBV4-1; cdr3_aa: CASSRVTDEQFF; cdr3_nt: TGCGCCAGCAGCCGGGTTACAGATGAGCAGTTCTTC
clone_size: .; j_call: TRBJ2-7; d_call: .; v_call: TRBV27; cdr3_aa: CASSLDSAYEQYF; cdr3_nt: TGTGCCAGCAGTCTGGACAGCGCCTACGAGCAGTACTTC
clone_size: .; j_call: TRBJ1-6; d_call: .; v_call: TRBV2; cdr3_aa: CASESRGRDNSPLHF; cdr3_nt: TGTGCCAGTGAATCCAGGGGTAGAGATAATTCACCCCTCCACTTT
clone_size: few; j_call: TRBJ1-6; d_call: TRBD1; v_call: TRBV5-1; cdr3_aa: CASSLDAGGWSPLHF; cdr3_nt: TGCGCCAGCAGCTTGGATGCAGGGGGTTGGTCACCCCTCCACTTT
clone_size: .; j_call: TRBJ2-7; d_call: .; v_call: TRBV6-6; cdr3_aa: CASSSLTTYEQYF; cdr3_nt: TGTGCCAGCAGTTCGTTGACAACCTACGAGCAGTACTTC
clone_size: .; j_call: TRBJ1-4; d_call: .; v_call: TRBV30; cdr3_aa: CAWRGLGDGNEKLFF; cdr3_nt: TGTGCCTGGAGGGGACTTGGGGATGGTAATGAAAAACTGTTTTTT
clone_size: .; j_call: TRBJ2-3; d_call: TRBD2; v_call: TRBV5-6; cdr3_aa: CASSSPTSGRADTQYF; cdr3_nt: TGTGCCAGCAGCTCCCCGACTAGCGGGCGAGCAGATACGCAGTATTTT